The entry that follows covers one T cell receptor (beta chain) sequence. The record originates from a study of blood T cell repertoires in COVID-19. About the research overall: Samples of COVID-19 (acute and convalescent) were obtained from the United States, Italy and Spain. Sources were T cells, B-cell-depleted T cells, or PBMCs; the material itself was cDNA or gDNA.

CDR1 is SGHRS and CDR2 is YFSETQ in the germline V gene. This CDR3 spans 17 amino acids. The J segment lost 2 bases and the V segment lost 4 bases, leaving 11 bases of the junction unmatched. Original analysis: Amplification of reference gene primers was used by the study to estimate nucleated cell counts. Sequenced by immunoSEQ multiplex PCR; TCRdb stores in-frame clones only, minus some. The D gene and trimming were derived from the DNA, and the V and J assignments and clone size from that table. The table lists about 100,000 clones, about 87% of them singletons. Sequences were obtained from peripheral blood. This clonotype was obtained from a woman aged 25-40 years with acute or convalescent COVID-19. This chain links TRBV5-1 with TRBJ2-2; TRBD1 agrees at 7 bases. The CDR3 DNA sequence: TGCGCCAGCAGCGCCAGACAGGGATCTCGAAACACCGGGGAGCTGTTTTTT. Its protein is CASSARQGSRNTGELFF.